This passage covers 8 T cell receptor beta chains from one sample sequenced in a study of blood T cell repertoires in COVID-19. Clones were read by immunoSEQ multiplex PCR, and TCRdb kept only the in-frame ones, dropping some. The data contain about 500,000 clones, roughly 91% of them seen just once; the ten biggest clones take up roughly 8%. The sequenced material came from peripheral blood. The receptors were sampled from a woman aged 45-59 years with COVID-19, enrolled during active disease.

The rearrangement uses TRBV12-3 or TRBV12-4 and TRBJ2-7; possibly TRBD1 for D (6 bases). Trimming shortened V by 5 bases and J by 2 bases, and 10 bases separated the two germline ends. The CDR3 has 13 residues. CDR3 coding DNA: TGTGCCAGCAGTCCAACAGGGCCCTACGAGCAGTACTTC. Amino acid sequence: CASSPTGPYEQYF.

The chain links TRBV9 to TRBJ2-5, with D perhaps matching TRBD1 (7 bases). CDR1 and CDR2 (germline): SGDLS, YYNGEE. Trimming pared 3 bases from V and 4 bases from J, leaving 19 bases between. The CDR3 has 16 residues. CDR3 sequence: CASSAQGIGGGETQYF. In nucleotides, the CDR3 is TGTGCCAGCAGCGCACAGGGGATCGGGGGTGGAGAGACCCAGTACTTC.

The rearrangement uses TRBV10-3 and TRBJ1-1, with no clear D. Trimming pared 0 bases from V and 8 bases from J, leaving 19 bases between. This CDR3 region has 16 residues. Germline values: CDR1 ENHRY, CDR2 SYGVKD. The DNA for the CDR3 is TGTGCCATCAGTGAGTCGCGGTTAGAGGGCAAGTCAGAAGCTTTCTTT. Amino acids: CAISESRLEGKSEAFF.

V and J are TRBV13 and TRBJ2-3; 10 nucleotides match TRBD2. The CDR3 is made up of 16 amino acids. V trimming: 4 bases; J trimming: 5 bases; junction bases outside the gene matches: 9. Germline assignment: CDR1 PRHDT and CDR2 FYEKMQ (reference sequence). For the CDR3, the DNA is TGTGCCAGCAGCTCTCTAAGCGGGGGGGATGAAGATACGCAGTATTTT. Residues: CASSSLSGGDEDTQYF.

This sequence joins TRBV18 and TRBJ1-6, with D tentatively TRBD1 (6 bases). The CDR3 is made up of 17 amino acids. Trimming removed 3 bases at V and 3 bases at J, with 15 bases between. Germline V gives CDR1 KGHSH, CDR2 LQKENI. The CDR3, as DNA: TGTGCCAGCTCACCTTGGACAGAGACCCTCTATAATTCACCCCTCCACTTT. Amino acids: CASSPWTETLYNSPLHF.

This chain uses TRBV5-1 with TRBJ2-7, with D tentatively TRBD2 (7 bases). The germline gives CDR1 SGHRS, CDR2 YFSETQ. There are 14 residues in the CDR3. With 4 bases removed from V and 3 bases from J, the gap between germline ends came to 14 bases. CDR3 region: CASSPEGGVYEQYF. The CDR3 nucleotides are TGCGCCAGCAGCCCGGAAGGGGGGGTCTACGAGCAGTACTTC.

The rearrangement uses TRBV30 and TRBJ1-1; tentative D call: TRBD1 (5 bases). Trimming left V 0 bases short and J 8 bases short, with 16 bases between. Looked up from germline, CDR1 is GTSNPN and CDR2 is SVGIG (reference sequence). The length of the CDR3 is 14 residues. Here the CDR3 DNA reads TGTGCCTGGAGTGTACGCACTGCGACAGCCGAAGCTTTCTTT. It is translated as CAWSVRTATAEAFF.

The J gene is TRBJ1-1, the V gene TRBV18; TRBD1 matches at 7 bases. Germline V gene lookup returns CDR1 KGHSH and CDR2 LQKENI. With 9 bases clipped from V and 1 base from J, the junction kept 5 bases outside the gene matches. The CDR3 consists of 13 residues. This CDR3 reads CASAGQQNTEAFF. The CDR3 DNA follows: TGTGCCAGTGCGGGACAGCAGAACACTGAAGCTTTCTTT.